This TCR beta chain was recovered during a study of vaccination and CD4 T cells after COVID-19 (dated by TCRdb to between 2021 and 2024). About the investigation overall: Every convalescent patient had a positive nasal swab PCR test for SARS-CoV-2, with mild disease in 8 to 10 patients and severe disease in one. In the convalescent cohort there were six males and four females, among whom were two Hispanic individuals, seven Caucasians, two Asians and one multiracial person. Participants got two doses of the Pfizer-BioNTech BNT162b2 vaccine (n=8) or two doses of the Moderna mRNA-1273 vaccine (n=2). Post-COVID blood samples were collected from convalescent patients a median of around 96 days after diagnosis, with a range of about 30 to 180 days. The time from the second vaccine dose to post-vaccine blood sampling had a median of around 72 days and ranged from about 14 to 250 days. For stimulating the cultures, overlapping spike peptide pools were used, derived from SARS-CoV-2 as well as from the common cold coronaviruses HCoV-NL63, HCoV-OC43 and HCoV-229E. As controls, cultures received a CEFX viral epitope pool (the positive control), an HIV-1 Nef peptide pool (the negative control), or no peptide at all. In nine to eleven COVID-19 convalescent patients and 4 infection-naive healthy vaccine recipients, researchers compared the spike-specific CD4+ TCR repertoire from before mRNA vaccination with the repertoire from after.

The sample holds a few counts of this clonotype. No cognate antigen has been identified for it. Base qualities are not recorded, but no much larger clone differs from it by a single base. Libraries came from PCR. DNA from cultured CD4+ T cells was subjected to TCR sequencing with the Oncomine TCR Beta short-read assay at the Johns Hopkins FTIC core. The QIAamp micro DNA kit was used to extract genomic DNA from the cultured CD4+ T cells. The Oncomine TCR Beta libraries from cultured CD4+ T cells were pooled using unique dual indexes and then sequenced on an Illumina iSeq 100. Per the source publication's procedure: Non-productive sequences were removed, and CDR3s that did not start with C, did not end with F or W, or were shorter than 7 amino acids were discarded. Antigen-specific clonotypes were identified using the MANAFEST web application through comparison of peptide-stimulated wells with reference and other culture wells. For a clone to be called positive, the clone needed an FDR below 0.05, an odds ratio above 5, and a productive frequency above 0.1% in at least two of three replicate wells. A clonotype was classed as cross-reactive if the clonotype showed significant expansion both in SARS-CoV-2 spike wells and in at least one common cold coronavirus spike condition. Similarity between CDR3 sequences was evaluated in R version 3.6.1 using Levenshtein distances (stringdist) and unrooted phylogenetic trees (ape). TCRdb reworked the public reads: Q25 trimming with fastp, MiXCR clone assembly, productive beta chains retained. CDR3 protein duplicates are merged, each entry listing the most common genes and DNA. The V and J calls and clone size come from TCRdb's table, not from the authors' own analysis. Counted in this sample were roughly 15,000 distinct CDR3 sequences; about 55% of them appeared once. The ten largest clonotypes hold approximately 7.7% of the sample.

The CDR3 sequence holds 14 residues, the cysteine and phenylalanine included. The DNA shown is the 42-base CDR3, in frame from base 1. The trim is 6 bases for V and 7 bases for J, with a gap of 15 bases between the germline ends. Sequences MNHEY (CDR1) and SMNVEV (CDR2) are obtained from the germline V gene (reference sequence). Study-wide conclusions, independent of this receptor: Nearly all vaccine-specific clones in convalescent patients (304 of 307) were mono-reactive for SARS-CoV-2 spike rather than cross-reactive with common cold coronaviruses. The median count of SARS-CoV-2-reactive clonotypes went up from under 25 after infection to a few dozen after vaccination, although the change was not significant. Among the post-vaccine SARS-CoV-2-reactive clones in convalescent patients, a median 86.3% showed up only after vaccination, which suggests vaccine-specific priming. Only a relatively small number of convalescent patients were included in the study, and early timepoints following natural infection were not analyzed.

The treatment or condition label here, explained by the study, means: roughly 11-day PBMC culture with coronavirus spike peptide pools or control peptides (ViraFEST assay). The study used the ViraFEST assay, which expanded antigen-specific T cells with peptide pools and then identified expanded clonotypes by TCR sequencing. The convalescent patients' positive SARS-CoV-2 PCR tests fell between March and December 2020, which was before the Alpha, Beta and Delta variants emerged in the United States. Roughly 2 million PBMCs per well were cultured in IMDM with roughly 5% human AB serum and roughly 10 IU/ml IL-2, plus 10 ug/ml peptide pools. Half of the culture medium was replaced with fresh IL-2-containing medium on days 3 and 7. CD4+ T cells were isolated after around 9 days of culture through negative selection using the EasySep CD4+ T cell isolation kit. Ficoll-Paque Plus gradient centrifugation was used to isolate PBMCs from whole blood, and the isolated PBMCs were then either used fresh or cryopreserved at -140C. Each culture condition was generally run in triplicate wells.

Sequencing was carried out using CD4+ T cells from blood, cultured in vitro. This receptor was obtained from a human donor who had recovered from COVID-19. Rearrangement joined TRBV27 to TRBJ2-2; TRBD1 is a weak D gene call, 6 bases matching. CDR3 protein: CASRNRVWGGELFF. The sequenced DNA is TGTGCCAGCAGGAACAGGGTCTGGGGCGGGGAGCTGTTTTTT.